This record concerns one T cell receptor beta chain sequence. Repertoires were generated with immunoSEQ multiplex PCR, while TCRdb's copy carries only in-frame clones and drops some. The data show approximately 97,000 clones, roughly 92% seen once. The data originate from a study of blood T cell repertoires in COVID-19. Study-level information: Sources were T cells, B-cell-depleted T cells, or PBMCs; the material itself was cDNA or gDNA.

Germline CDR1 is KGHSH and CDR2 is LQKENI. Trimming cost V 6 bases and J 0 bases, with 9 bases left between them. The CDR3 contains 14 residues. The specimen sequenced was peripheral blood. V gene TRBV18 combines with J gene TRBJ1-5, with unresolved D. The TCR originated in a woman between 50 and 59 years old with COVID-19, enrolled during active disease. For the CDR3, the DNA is TGTGCCAGCTCCCAGGATTATAGCAATCAGCCCCAGCATTTT. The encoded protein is CASSQDYSNQPQHF.